This T cell receptor beta chain came from a study of Tregs in tolerant kidney transplant recipients. Study as a whole: The nonmyeloablative bone marrow transplants came from related graft donors, with transient mixed chimerism. Study-level findings and limits: The most relevant donor-specific Treg TCRbeta repertoire apparently came from expansion with activated donor B cells. The small number of patients limits these findings pending further validation.

The method was immunoSEQ multiplex PCR; TCRdb's version includes in-frame clones alone and lacks a portion of them. The repertoire has 110,000 or so clones, 90% of them found once; the top ten carry approximately 0.34%. Trimming cost V 0 bases and J 7 bases; bases outside gene matches: 14. Germline CDR1 GTSNPN, CDR2 SVGIG (reference sequence). This CDR3 spans 17 amino acids. This clone appeared many times. What it recognizes is unknown. The TCR comes from a human donor who received a combined kidney and bone marrow transplant. The chain links TRBV30 to TRBJ1-3, with 8 bases lining up with TRBD1. The input for sequencing was CD4+ T cells from blood, taken before the transplant. In nucleotides, the CDR3 is TGTGCCTGGAGTGTGAGATCCGGGGCAGGGGGCGCGAACACCATATATTTT. Protein product: CAWSVRSGAGGANTIYF.